Listed here are 24 T cell receptor beta chains from one sample, sequenced in a study of CD8 T cells in ankylosing spondylitis. From the 5' RACE reads, TCRdb called clonotypes with MiXCR, one entry per CDR3 protein. The sample holds approximately 200,000 distinct CDR3 sequences; over 10% are singletons and the top ten take 16%. Sequencing was carried out using blood, either unsorted or a sorted T cell fraction (not recorded which). The receptors shown here come from a male donor with ankylosing spondylitis or in good health (not recorded which).

This clonotype was seen repeatedly, ten times or more. This rearrangement joins TRBV5-1 to TRBJ2-3, with D unclear. Germline CDR1 and CDR2: SGHRS and YFSETQ. CDR3 size: 13 residues. Trimming took 6 bases from V and 0 from J, leaving 8 bases between them. CDR3 amino acids: CASTDSSTDTQYF. The CDR3 DNA reads TGCGCCAGCACCGACTCTAGCACAGATACGCAGTATTTT.

The sample holds a few counts of this clonotype. J is TRBJ2-5 and V is TRBV13; no firm D call. Germline CDR1 is PRHDT and CDR2 is FYEKMQ (reference sequence). CDR3 length: 13 amino acids. V dropped 2 bases and J dropped 5 bases, with 9 bases sitting between them. CDR3 bases: TGTGCCAGCAGCTTATCTATGGAGGAGACCCAGTACTTC. This translates into CASSLSMEETQYF.

The chain uses TRBV5-4 and TRBJ2-7; TRBD2 might be the D (6 bases). Trimming stripped 0 bases from V and 4 bases from J, with 11 bases between. The germline V gene has CDR1 SGHNT and CDR2 YYREEE (reference sequence). The CDR3 has 14 residues. The CDR3 here is CASSLDAGNYEQYF. CDR3 sequence (DNA): TGTGCCAGCAGCTTGGATGCGGGGAATTACGAGCAGTACTTC.

This clonotype was seen a handful of times. The gene calls are TRBV7-9 and TRBJ1-1; D is ambiguous. Germline loops: CDR1 SEHNR, CDR2 FQNEAQ (reference sequence). This CDR3 has 15 residues. The V end was cut by 1 base, the J end by 7 bases, with 16 bases between. The CDR3 spells CASSLDGRGTFEAFF. CDR3 in DNA: TGTGCCAGCAGCTTAGATGGCAGAGGTACTTTTGAAGCTTTCTTT.

A note on this clonotype: The junction departs from the called germline gene at one end, perhaps through a read error. The V gene is TRBV12-3 or TRBV12-4, the J gene TRBJ2-7; D is perhaps TRBD2 (5 bases). The CDR3 is 11 amino acids. CDR3 region: CASSFGGTFSF. The CDR3 bases are TGTGCCAGCAGTTTTGGAGGCACATTTTCTTTC.

This clonotype was found many times. J is TRBJ2-5 and V is TRBV10-3, with D unclear. The CDR3 extends over 13 amino acids. The germline CDR1 and CDR2 sequences are ENHRY and SYGVKD. The V gene lost 3 bases and the J gene lost 5 bases, with 10 bases spanning the gap. In DNA, the CDR3 is TGTGCCATCAGTGACTCCGACGGGGAGACCCAGTACTTC. It specifies CAISDSDGETQYF.

This chain joins TRBV12-3 or TRBV12-4 and TRBJ2-3; no definite D call. This CDR3 comprises 15 residues. Trimming took 6 bases from V and 0 from J, leaving 13 bases between them. This CDR3 reads CASSSLSPSTDTQYF. The CDR3 coding sequence is TGTGCCAGCAGCTCCCTCTCGCCGAGCACAGATACGCAGTATTTT.

This clonotype was observed many times. The DNA for the CDR3 is TGTGCCAGCAGCTTGGATACCTTCAGAGACAATGAGCAGTTCTTC. Residues: CASSLDTFRDNEQFF. The chain has TRBV5-6 and TRBJ2-1; D remains ambiguous. Trimming took off 0 bases at V and 5 bases at J, with 12 bases between the two ends. Germline V gene data show CDR1 as SGHDT and CDR2 as YYEEEE. There are 15 residues in the CDR3.

Of note for this clonotype: The junction does not match germline at one end; this may be a read error. V is TRBV20-1 and J is TRBJ2-3; possible D gene TRBD2, 6 bases. The CDR3 runs 16 residues. Germline V lookup: CDR1 DFQATT, CDR2 SNEGSKA (reference sequence). The CDR3, as DNA: TGCTGTGCTAGCGTATACGGGCTAGTCGAGGCAGATACGCAGTATTTT. Translation: CCASVYGLVEADTQYF.

This sequence joins TRBV21-1 and TRBJ2-1; TRBD2, the table's D call, was not compared with the DNA. TRBV21-1 represents a pseudogene. There are 19 residues in the CDR3. The CDR3 sequence: CASSLLGGIDTSSYNEQFF. The CDR3 coding sequence is TGTGCCAGCAGCCTTCTGGGAGGGATTGACACGAGCTCCTACAATGAGCAGTTCTTC.

The table lists this clonotype with a few counts. This chain links TRBV7-2 with TRBJ2-7; a weak D match, TRBD2 (7 bases). CDR1 and CDR2 from the germline V gene are SGHTA and FQGNSA. The V end lost 7 bases, the J end lost 2 bases, and 15 bases lay between the germline ends. This CDR3 has 14 amino acids. CDR3 DNA sequence: TGTGCCAGCAACTCGGGGGGCCAGACCTACGAGCAGTACTTC. As protein: CASNSGGQTYEQYF.

Only a few counts were recorded for this clonotype. The gene calls are TRBV12-3 or TRBV12-4 and TRBJ2-3; D ambiguous. The CDR3 is 14 amino acids. Trimming removed 3 bases from V and 0 bases from J, with 7 bases in between. The CDR3 reads CASSLFTSTDTQYF. CDR3 bases: TGTGCCAGCAGTTTGTTCACAAGCACAGATACGCAGTATTTT.

The genes are TRBV27 and TRBJ1-1, with no clear D. Between the trimmed V and J ends, which lost 5 bases and 1 base, there was a span of 11 bases. Germline V CDR1 and CDR2: MNHEY, SMNVEV (reference sequence). This CDR3 spans 14 amino acids. The CDR3 DNA sequence: TGTGCCAGCAGTCCCCGGAGCCCGAACACTGAAGCTTTCTTT. Its protein is CASSPRSPNTEAFF.

The chain employs TRBV21-1 and TRBJ2-5; TRBD1, the table's D call, was not compared with the DNA. TRBV21-1 is assigned pseudogene status. This CDR3 is built from 16 residues. CDR3 protein: CASSHYHTEGRETQYF. The CDR3 coding sequence is TGTGCCAGCAGCCACTACCACACGGAGGGGCGAGAGACCCAGTACTTC.

At least ten counts were recorded for this clonotype. The CDR3 DNA is TGTGCCAGCAGTTACGGGGCCGAGTACGAGCAGTACTTC. Encoded protein: CASSYGAEYEQYF. The V and J genes are TRBV6-5 and TRBJ2-7; a possible D gene is TRBD1 (5 bases). The V and J ends lost 2 bases and 4 bases respectively, with 9 bases between them. The CDR3 is 13 amino acids. Germline V lookup: CDR1 MNHEY, CDR2 SVGAGI.

The genes are TRBV9 and TRBJ2-1; D call uncertain. From germline, CDR1 is SGDLS and CDR2 YYNGEE. V shed 0 bases and J shed 9 bases, with 4 bases lying between them. CDR3 length equals 11 residues. The CDR3 DNA sequence: TGTGCCAGCAGCGTAGGTACTGAGCAGTTCTTC. Translating gives CASSVGTEQFF.

This clonotype was observed a handful of times. CDR3 nucleotide sequence: TGTGCCAGCAGCCAAGCGGTGGGGCGGGAGGTTGCAGATACGCAGTATTTT. Its protein product is CASSQAVGREVADTQYF. The chain couples TRBV4-2 to TRBJ2-3, with 8 nucleotides matching TRBD2. The CDR3 spans 17 residues. J gave up 4 bases and V 1 base, and 10 bases lay outside the gene matches. The germline CDR1 and CDR2 sequences are LGHNA and YNFKEQ.

The chain recombines TRBV7-9 with TRBJ2-5, with D possibly TRBD1 on 6 matching bases. Germline V gives CDR1 SEHNR, CDR2 FQNEAQ (reference sequence). This CDR3 is 15 amino acids long. V gave up 4 bases and J gave up 0 bases, with 12 bases separating them. CDR3 sequence (DNA): TGTGCCAGCAGCTACCTACAGGGTAACCAAGAGACCCAGTACTTC. Translation: CASSYLQGNQETQYF.

The gene calls are TRBV19 and TRBJ2-1; tentative D call: TRBD2 (5 bases). Germline lookup yields CDR1 LNHDA and CDR2 SQIVND (reference sequence). Trimming pared 1 base from V and 6 bases from J, leaving 13 bases between. The CDR3 contains 15 residues. Written as DNA, the CDR3 is TGTGCCAGTAGTATAGTCGCTAGCAACCCCAATGAGCAGTTCTTC. Translating it yields CASSIVASNPNEQFF.

This clonotype was recorded a few times. V and J are TRBV4-1 and TRBJ2-7; weak D call: TRBD2 (6 bases). The germline CDR1 and CDR2 sequences are MGHRA and YSYEKL. The CDR3 consists of 14 residues. The V end lost 1 base, the J end lost 3 bases, and 10 bases lay between the germline ends. In DNA form, the CDR3 reads TGCGCCAGCAGCCAAGGCAGGGAGGACTACGAGCAGTACTTC. Translation gives CASSQGREDYEQYF.

This clonotype was detected ten times or more. The genes are TRBV12-3 or TRBV12-4 and TRBJ2-2; the D gene could be TRBD1 or TRBD2 (5 bases each). Deletions cut 8 bases from V and 7 bases from J, with 14 bases between. CDR3 length: 13 residues. CDR3 bases: TGTGCCAGCGAGGGGCTGTCGGGCGGGGAGCTGTTTTTT. Its translation is CASEGLSGGELFF.

This clonotype was seen many times. The chain links TRBV10-1 to TRBJ2-1; D might be TRBD2 (6 bases). The CDR3 totals 15 residues. The germline CDR1 and CDR2 sequences are WNHNN and SYGVQD (reference sequence). V was trimmed by 0 bases and J by 6 bases, leaving 12 bases between them. CDR3: CASSESGTAGNEQFF. For the CDR3, the DNA is TGCGCCAGCAGTGAGTCGGGGACTGCCGGCAATGAGCAGTTCTTC.

This clonotype was counted at least ten times. The chain employs TRBV28 and TRBJ1-5, with D perhaps TRBD1 (5 bases). Trimming cost V 6 bases and J 9 bases, with 21 bases left between them. This CDR3 contains 15 residues. Germline CDR1 and CDR2: MDHEN and SYDVKM. CDR3 coding DNA: TGTGCCAGCAGGGTGCGAGGAGGGACCCTACTGCCCCAGCATTTT. Translation gives CASRVRGGTLLPQHF.

The chain uses TRBV3-1 and TRBJ2-1; tentative D call: TRBD2 (6 bases). V gave up 2 bases and J gave up 8 bases, with 13 bases separating them. CDR1 and CDR2 from the germline V gene are LGHDT and YNNKEL (reference sequence). The CDR3 contains 14 residues. As DNA, the CDR3 is TGTGCCAGCAGCCAACTAGCGCGAGGGTATGAGCAGTTCTTC. It specifies CASSQLARGYEQFF.